The rows below give T cell receptor beta chains drawn from one sample of a study of CXCR4 blockade with PD-1 therapy in pancreatic cancer. The method was immunoSEQ multiplex PCR; TCRdb's version includes in-frame clones alone and lacks a portion of them. Here the sample spans about 17,000 clones, about 72% being singletons. The specimen sequenced was tumor tissue. The receptors stem from a human donor with pancreatic ductal adenocarcinoma. Each CDR3 is given without its conserved first and last residue.

V gene	J gene	CDR3 protein
TRBV19	TRBJ2-5	ASSTLPGQGLETQY
TRBV28	TRBJ1-4	ASSLGARVYGEKLF
TRBV30	TRBJ2-3	AWSVRSTDTQY
TRBV15	TRBJ2-3	ATSRDLGSRRTDTQY
TRBV19	TRBJ2-4	ASTPDSLLAKNIQY
TRBV30	TRBJ1-3	AYTLGSGNTIY
TRBV30	TRBJ1-6	AWSPDNSPLH
TRBV28	TRBJ2-5	ASRAGGRETQY
TRBV5-1	TRBJ2-7	ASSLVVGAYEQY
TRBV19	TRBJ1-4	ASSILSATNEKLF
TRBV30	TRBJ1-2	AWSHSAQGAGGYT
TRBV29-1	TRBJ1-1	SGGARGRVNTEAF
TRBV27	TRBJ1-5	ASSLSRYSNQPQH
TRBV18	TRBJ2-1	ASSRGTSDNEQF